The 5 T cell receptor beta chains reported below all come from one sample, sequenced in a study of monozygotic twins with inflammatory bowel disease. From the 5' RACE reads, TCRdb lists one entry per CDR3 protein and no DNA. There are 300,000 to 400,000 distinct CDR3 sequences in the sample, with 2.5% to 3% held by the top ten. The sequencing input was blood. All receptors come from a human donor with ulcerative colitis or Crohn's disease, or a healthy co-twin of an affected twin (not recorded which).

The chain links TRBV6-1 to TRBJ1-5; TCRdb picks TRBD1, but there is no DNA to check that call. Per the germline V gene, CDR1 is MNHNS and CDR2 is SASEGT. The CDR3 has 15 residues. The CDR3: CASSFGTSSNQPQHF.

CDR3 residues: CASSAGQSSYNEQFF. The V call is TRBV6-1, the J call TRBJ2-1; TCRdb outputs TRBD1, but without DNA this stays unchecked. In germline, CDR1 is MNHNS, CDR2 SASEGT. The CDR3 has 15 amino acids.

The V gene is TRBV7-8, the J gene TRBJ1-2; the TRBD1 assignment by TCRdb is unverifiable without DNA. CDR1 is SGHVS and CDR2 is FQNEAQ in the germline V gene. There are 13 residues in the CDR3. CDR3 sequence: CASSSPGTVGYTF.

The CDR3 here is CSVHRVNTGELFF. The rearrangement joins TRBV29-1 to TRBJ2-2; TCRdb designates TRBD1, a call that cannot be tested without DNA. Germline-derived CDR1 and CDR2 are SQVTM and ANQGSEA. CDR3 length: 13 amino acids.

V and J are TRBV5-5 and TRBJ1-6; TCRdb picks TRBD1, but there is no DNA to check that call. The V gene's germline CDR1 is SGHKS and CDR2 YYEKEE (reference sequence). The CDR3 sequence is 14 residues long. CDR3 in amino acids: CASSFLFTGLKFHF. The full variable domain, rest sourced from reference TRBV5-5 and TRBJ1-6, is DAGVTQSPTHLIKTRGQQVTLRCSPISGHKSVSWYQQVLGQGPQFIFQYYEKEERGRGNFPDRFSARQFPNYSSELNVNALLLGDSALYLCASSFLFTGLKFHFGNGTRLTVT.